The clone carrying this T cell receptor (beta chain) occurred many times. Documented time point: newly diagnosed GD, antithyroid drugs for less than 3 months. PBMCs were the source of the RNA used for TCR sequencing. These data are taken from a study of regulatory T cells in long-lasting Graves disease. Germline values: CDR1 SNHLY, CDR2 FYNNEI. The CDR3 loop spans 15 amino acids. V gave up 7 bases and J gave up 6 bases, with 18 bases separating them. Sequencing libraries for TCR beta were prepared with iRepertoire HTBI primers and Arm-PCR of CDR3 regions. TCRdb re-called the multiplex PCR reads with MiXCR, one entry per CDR3 protein. The data contain 200,000 to 250,000 distinct CDR3 sequences, 20% of them seen just once; the ten biggest clones take up about 14%.

The receptor was derived from a female donor with Graves disease. The material was peripheral blood mononuclear cells (PBMCs), obtained at new diagnosis, from a patient treated with antithyroid drugs. J is TRBJ2-2 and V is TRBV2, with D unresolved. The CDR3 coding sequence is TGTGCCAGCACCCCCCGTCTCCTAAAGGCCGGGGAGCTGTTTTTT. This translates into CASTPRLLKAGELFF.